The rows below give T cell receptor beta chains drawn from one sample of a study of PD-L1 blockade in urothelial cancer. TCRdb's table, derived via immunoSEQ multiplex PCR, lists solely in-frame clones and lacks some. The sample holds about 56,000 clones, over 75% seen once. The material sequenced was PBMCs, taken around atezolizumab (anti-PD-L1) treatment. These receptors were collected from a man between 65 and 85 years old with urothelial cancer. Both conserved end residues are part of each CDR3. Each record gives: clone size, V gene, J gene, D gene, CDR3 DNA, CDR3 protein. D genes are given only for firm matches. Rows may omit the clone size; those that give it use once, few, many or a size class.

-,TRBV28,TRBJ1-5,TRBD1,TGTGCCAGCAGAGACCCGACAGGGCAGCCCCAGCATTTT,CASRDPTGQPQHF
-,TRBV9,TRBJ1-4,TRBD1,TGTGCCAGCAGCAAACGGGACAGGAGGGATGAAAAACTGTTTTTT,CASSKRDRRDEKLFF
-,TRBV9,TRBJ2-1,-,TGTGCCAGCAGCGTAGACCCAGTCTCCTACAATGAGCAGTTCTTC,CASSVDPVSYNEQFF
-,TRBV30,TRBJ1-4,-,TGTGCCTGGAGTGCAGGGCCGGAAAAACTGTTTTTT,CAWSAGPEKLFF
-,TRBV5-1,TRBJ1-2,TRBD1,TGCGCCAGCAGCGAGCAGGGGGCGCGTAGCTATGGCTACACCTTC,CASSEQGARSYGYTF
-,TRBV5-1,TRBJ2-2,-,TGCGCCAGCAGCTTGGAGTCCCAGGGGACGGGCACCGGGGAGCTGTTTTTT,CASSLESQGTGTGELFF
-,TRBV11-2,TRBJ1-2,-,TGTGCCAGCAGCTTAGAAGGAGGGCCGTATGGCTACACCTTC,CASSLEGGPYGYTF
once,TRBV2,TRBJ2-6,-,TGTGCCAGCAGTGCGGTGAGAGGGAGAAACTCTGGGGCCAACGTCCTGACTTTC,CASSAVRGRNSGANVLTF
-,TRBV30,TRBJ2-2,-,TGTGCCTGGAGTGTACAGGGAACCGGGGAGCTGTTTTTT,CAWSVQGTGELFF
-,TRBV6-6,TRBJ1-6,TRBD1,TGTGCCAGCAGCGTCGGACAGGGCAGCTCACCCCTCCACTTT,CASSVGQGSSPLHF
-,TRBV6-5,TRBJ2-1,TRBD1,TGTGCCAGCAGTTACGGCGGGACAGGGGGGCATGAGCAGTTCTTC,CASSYGGTGGHEQFF
-,TRBV14,TRBJ2-5,TRBD1,TGTGCCAGCAGCCCGGGACAGGGGGCGCGGGAGACCCAGTACTTC,CASSPGQGARETQYF
-,TRBV5-1,TRBJ1-5,-,TGCGCCAGCAGCTTGGATAGTAATCAGCCCCAGCATTTT,CASSLDSNQPQHF
-,TRBV5-1,TRBJ2-1,TRBD2,TGCGCCAGCAGCGGGAGACTAGCCACTTCGAGCAATGAGCAGTTCTTC,CASSGRLATSSNEQFF
-,TRBV30,TRBJ1-1,-,TGTGCCTGGAAGGGGCAGGAGAGCTTTGAAGCTTTCTTT,CAWKGQESFEAFF
-,TRBV6-6,TRBJ1-6,-,TGTGCCACCGACGAGCCCCCAGGGCCCCTCCACTTT,CATDEPPGPLHF
-,TRBV11-2,TRBJ1-4,-,TGTGCCAGCAGCTTAGAGGGCGATGAAAAACTGTTTTTT,CASSLEGDEKLFF
-,TRBV29-1,TRBJ1-3,TRBD1,TGCAGCGTTGAAGAATACCGTCCCGGGACAGGGCGGGCTGGAAACACCATATATTTT,CSVEEYRPGTGRAGNTIYF
few,TRBV19,TRBJ1-5,-,TGTGCCAGTAGTTCACGGGAGGTGAGCAATCAGCCCCAGCATTTT,CASSSREVSNQPQHF
once,TRBV4-1,TRBJ2-7,TRBD1,TGCGCCAGCAGCCGAGAAGGACAGGTCTCCTACGAGCAGTACTTC,CASSREGQVSYEQYF
few,TRBV5-6,TRBJ1-5,-,TGTGCCAGCAGCTTGGCGTATAGCAATCAGCCCCAGCATTTT,CASSLAYSNQPQHF
-,TRBV11-3,TRBJ2-3,TRBD2,TGTGCCAGCAGCTTGGGGTTCTGGCGGGAGGGCCAAGATACGCAGTATTTT,CASSLGFWREGQDTQYF
-,TRBV6-1,TRBJ2-3,-,TGTGCCAGCAGTGAGTCGGGGGTCCGTACAGATACGCAGTATTTT,CASSESGVRTDTQYF
-,TRBV4-2,TRBJ2-1,TRBD2,TGTGCCAGCAGCCAAGAAGTACCCCTAGCGGGAGGCGGGTCCTACAATGAGCAGTTCTTC,CASSQEVPLAGGGSYNEQFF
-,TRBV6-1,TRBJ2-3,TRBD2,TGTGCCAGCAGTGTCTCCGGGACTAGCGGGAGCACAGATACGCAGTATTTT,CASSVSGTSGSTDTQYF
-,TRBV28,TRBJ2-7,TRBD2,TGTGCCAGCAGCCCGGGAGGGACCTACGAGCAGTACTTC,CASSPGGTYEQYF
-,TRBV7-3,TRBJ2-7,TRBD1,TGTGCCAGCAGCCCTAATGGGAACAGGGGGACCTACGAGCAGTACTTC,CASSPNGNRGTYEQYF
-,TRBV2,TRBJ1-5,TRBD1,TGTGCCAGCAGTCCAGGGGGCTCTCAGCCCCAGCATTTT,CASSPGGSQPQHF
-,TRBV7-3,TRBJ2-6,-,TGTGCCAGCAGCCTGACAGGCTCTGGGGCCAACGTCCTGACTTTC,CASSLTGSGANVLTF
-,TRBV7-2,TRBJ2-7,-,TGTGCCAGCACCCCGGGGACTTGGACGTACGAGCAGTACTTC,CASTPGTWTYEQYF
-,TRBV7-9,TRBJ2-1,TRBD2,TGTGCCAGCAGCCGCGCCGGGACTAGCGGAAGAAGTGAGCAGTTCTTC,CASSRAGTSGRSEQFF
-,TRBV4-1,TRBJ2-7,-,TGCGCCAGCAGTCCTGACGGAGGGGGCTTCCCCTACGAGCAGTACTTC,CASSPDGGGFPYEQYF
-,TRBV19,TRBJ2-2,-,TGTGCCAGTAGTGCTCAAAACCCCGGGGCAGGGGTGGGCGGGGAGCTGTTTTTT,CASSAQNPGAGVGGELFF
once,TRBV20-1,TRBJ2-7,-,TGCAGTACAGCACACGAGCAGTACTTC,CSTAHEQYF
-,TRBV7-3,TRBJ2-3,-,TGTGCCAGCAGCTTCATTATAGGGCAGAGCGGATACGCGTATTTT,CASSFIIGQSGYAYF
few,TRBV7-8,TRBJ1-1,-,TGTGCCAGCAGCTTAGTTGGCTACACTGAAGCTTTCTTT,CASSLVGYTEAFF
once,TRBV2,TRBJ2-1,TRBD2,TGTGCCAGCAGGGGACCGGGACTAGCGGGAGAGTACAATGAGCAGTTCTTC,CASRGPGLAGEYNEQFF
-,TRBV5-5,TRBJ2-2,TRBD1,TGTGCCAGCAGCTTCGGTCCAGGGGGCACCGGGGAGCTGTTTTTT,CASSFGPGGTGELFF
-,TRBV18,TRBJ2-1,TRBD1,TGTGCCAGCTCACCGGGACAGGGGGGCGGATCTCGGCAGTTCTTC,CASSPGQGGGSRQFF
-,TRBV18,TRBJ2-1,TRBD2,TGTGCCAGCTCCCCGTCGGGGGGGACTAGCGGTTACAATGAGCAGTTCTTC,CASSPSGGTSGYNEQFF
-,TRBV2,TRBJ2-5,-,TGTGCCAGCAGGACCGGGCCCAGGGGGACCCAGTACTTC,CASRTGPRGTQYF
-,TRBV29-1,TRBJ2-6,-,TGCAGCGTTGAGGCGCGGGGCACCCTCTCTGGGGCCAACGTCCTGACTTTC,CSVEARGTLSGANVLTF
-,TRBV5-1,TRBJ2-5,-,TGCGCCAGCAGCTTGGGGGCGACAGGCGGGCAAGAGACCCAGTACTTC,CASSLGATGGQETQYF
-,TRBV5-1,TRBJ2-1,TRBD2,TGCGCCAGCATGCGGCGGGAGTGGGGGAATGAGCAGTTCTTC,CASMRREWGNEQFF
-,TRBV21-1,TRBJ1-2,-,TGTGCCAGCAGCAACCCGAAGACTCCGGGACAGGGTAACTATGGCTACACCTTC,CASSNPKTPGQGNYGYTF
-,TRBV19,TRBJ1-5,-,TGTGCCAGTAGTGCCCGGACAGGCAATCAGCCCCAGCATTTT,CASSARTGNQPQHF
-,TRBV10-3,TRBJ1-2,-,TGTGCCATCAGTGTTGGCCCCCCACAGGCCCCTGCCGATGGCTACACCTTC,CAISVGPPQAPADGYTF
-,TRBV4-1,TRBJ1-1,TRBD1,TGCGCCAGCAGCGAGGGACAGGGGAGGATCACTGAAGCTTTCTTT,CASSEGQGRITEAFF
-,TRBV5-1,TRBJ1-5,TRBD1,TGCGCCAGCAGCCCTCAGGGGGGCTATAATCAGCCCCAGCATTTT,CASSPQGGYNQPQHF
few,TRBV15,TRBJ1-2,-,TGTGCCACCAGCAGAGATCAGGGGCCAGGCTATGGCTACACCTTC,CATSRDQGPGYGYTF
-,TRBV5-1,TRBJ2-7,-,TGCGCCAGCAGCTTGGCGGGGGAAGGGCATTACGAGCAGTACTTC,CASSLAGEGHYEQYF
-,TRBV28,TRBJ2-5,-,TGTGCCAGCAGTCTTACTCAGGGGTCCCAAGAGACCCAGTACTTC,CASSLTQGSQETQYF
-,TRBV29-1,TRBJ1-2,-,TGCAGCGTTGATTCTGCAGGGGTCTATGGCTACACCTTC,CSVDSAGVYGYTF
-,TRBV6-4,TRBJ1-2,TRBD1,TGTGCCAGCAGTGAAGATCCGGGACAGGGAGATGGCTACACCTTC,CASSEDPGQGDGYTF
-,TRBV15,TRBJ2-7,-,TGTGCCACCAGCAGAGGGGGCCAAAGGGCGTACGAGCAGTACTTC,CATSRGGQRAYEQYF